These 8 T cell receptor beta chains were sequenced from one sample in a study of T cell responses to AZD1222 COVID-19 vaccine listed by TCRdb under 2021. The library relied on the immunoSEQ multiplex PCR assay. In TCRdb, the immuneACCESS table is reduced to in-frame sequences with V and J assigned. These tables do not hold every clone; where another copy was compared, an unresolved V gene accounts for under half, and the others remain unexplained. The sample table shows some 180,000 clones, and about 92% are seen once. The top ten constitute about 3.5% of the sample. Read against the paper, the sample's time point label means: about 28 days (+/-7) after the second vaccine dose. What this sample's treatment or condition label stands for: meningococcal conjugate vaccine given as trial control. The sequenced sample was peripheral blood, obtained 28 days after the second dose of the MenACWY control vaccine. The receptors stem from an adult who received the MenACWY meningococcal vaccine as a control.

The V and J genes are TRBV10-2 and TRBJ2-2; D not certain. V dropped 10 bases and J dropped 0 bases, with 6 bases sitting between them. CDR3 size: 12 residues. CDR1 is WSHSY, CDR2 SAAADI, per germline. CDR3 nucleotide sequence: TGCGCCACCCAGTCGAACACCGGGGAGCTGTTTTTT. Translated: CATQSNTGELFF.

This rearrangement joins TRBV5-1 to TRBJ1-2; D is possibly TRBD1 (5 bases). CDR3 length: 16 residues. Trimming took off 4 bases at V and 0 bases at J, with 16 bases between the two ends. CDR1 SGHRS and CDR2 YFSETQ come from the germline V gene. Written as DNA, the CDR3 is TGCGCCAGCAGCAGAGAGGCAAGGGGAGCTAACTATGGCTACACCTTC. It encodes CASSREARGANYGYTF.

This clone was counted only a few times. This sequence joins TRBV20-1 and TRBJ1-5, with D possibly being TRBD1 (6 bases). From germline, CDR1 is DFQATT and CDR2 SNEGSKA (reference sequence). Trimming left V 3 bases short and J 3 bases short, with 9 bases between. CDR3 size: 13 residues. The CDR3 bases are TGCAGTGCTAGTGGGGGGCCCAATCAGCCCCAGCATTTT. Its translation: CSASGGPNQPQHF.

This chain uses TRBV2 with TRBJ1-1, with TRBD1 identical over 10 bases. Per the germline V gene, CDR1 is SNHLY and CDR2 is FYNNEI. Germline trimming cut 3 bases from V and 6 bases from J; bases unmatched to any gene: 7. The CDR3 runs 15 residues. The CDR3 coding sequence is TGTGCCAGCAGTGATGCTGACAGGGGGCCGGCTGAAGCTTTCTTT. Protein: CASSDADRGPAEAFF. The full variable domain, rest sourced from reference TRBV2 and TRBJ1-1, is EPEVTQTPSHQVTQMGQEVILRCVPISNHLYFYWYRQILGQKVEFLVSFYNNEISEKSEIFDDQFSVERPDGSNFTLKIRSTKLEDSAMYFCASSDADRGPAEAFFGQGTRLTVV.

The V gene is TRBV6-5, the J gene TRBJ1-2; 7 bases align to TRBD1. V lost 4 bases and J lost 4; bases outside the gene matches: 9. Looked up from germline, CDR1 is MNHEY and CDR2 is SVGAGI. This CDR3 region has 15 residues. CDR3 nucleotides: TGTGCCAGCAGTTCCCCGACAGGGAGTACCTATGGCTACACCTTC. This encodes CASSSPTGSTYGYTF.

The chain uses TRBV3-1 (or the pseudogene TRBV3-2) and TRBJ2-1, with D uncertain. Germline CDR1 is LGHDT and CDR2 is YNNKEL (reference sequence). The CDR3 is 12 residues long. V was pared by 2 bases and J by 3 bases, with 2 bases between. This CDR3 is CASSQRYNEQFF. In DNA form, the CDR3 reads TGTGCCAGCAGCCAACGCTACAATGAGCAGTTCTTC.

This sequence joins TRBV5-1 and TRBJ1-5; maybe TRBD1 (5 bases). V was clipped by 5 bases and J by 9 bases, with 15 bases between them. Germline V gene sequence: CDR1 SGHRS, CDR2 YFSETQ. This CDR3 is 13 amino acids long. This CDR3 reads CASSQGPNAPQHF. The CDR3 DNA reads TGCGCCAGCAGTCAGGGACCGAACGCGCCCCAGCATTTT.

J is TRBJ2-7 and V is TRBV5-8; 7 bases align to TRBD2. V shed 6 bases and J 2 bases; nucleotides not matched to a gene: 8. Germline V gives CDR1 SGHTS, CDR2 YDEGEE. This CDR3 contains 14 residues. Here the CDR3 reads CASTITGRTYEQYF. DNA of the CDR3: TGTGCCAGCACCATAACCGGGAGGACCTACGAGCAGTACTTC.